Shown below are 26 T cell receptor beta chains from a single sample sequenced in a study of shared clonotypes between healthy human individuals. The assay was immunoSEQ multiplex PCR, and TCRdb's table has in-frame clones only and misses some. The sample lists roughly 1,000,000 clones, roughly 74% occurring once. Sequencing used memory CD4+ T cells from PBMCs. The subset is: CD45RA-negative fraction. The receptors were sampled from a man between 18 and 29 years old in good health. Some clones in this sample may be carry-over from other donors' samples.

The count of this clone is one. CDR3 nucleotides: TGTGCCAGCAGTCCTCGGGACAGGGTAGGAGGCTACACCTTC. Encoded protein: CASSPRDRVGGYTF. The chain recombines TRBV28 with TRBJ1-2, with 9 bases matching TRBD1. The CDR3 has 14 residues. CDR1 is MDHEN, CDR2 SYDVKM, per germline. J was trimmed by 8 bases and V by 5 bases; bases with no gene match: 9.

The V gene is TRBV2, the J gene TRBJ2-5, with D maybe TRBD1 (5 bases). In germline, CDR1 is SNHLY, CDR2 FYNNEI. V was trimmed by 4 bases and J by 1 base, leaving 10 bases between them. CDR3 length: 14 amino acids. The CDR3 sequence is CASSASRGQETQYF. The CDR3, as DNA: TGTGCCAGCAGTGCCTCTAGGGGCCAAGAGACCCAGTACTTC.

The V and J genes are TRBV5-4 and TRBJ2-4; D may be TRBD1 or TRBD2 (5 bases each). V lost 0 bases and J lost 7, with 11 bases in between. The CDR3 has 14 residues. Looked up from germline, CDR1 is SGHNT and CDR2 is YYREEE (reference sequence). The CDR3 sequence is CASSLDGKGNIQYF. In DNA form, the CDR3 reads TGTGCCAGCAGCTTGGACGGGAAGGGGAACATTCAGTACTTC.

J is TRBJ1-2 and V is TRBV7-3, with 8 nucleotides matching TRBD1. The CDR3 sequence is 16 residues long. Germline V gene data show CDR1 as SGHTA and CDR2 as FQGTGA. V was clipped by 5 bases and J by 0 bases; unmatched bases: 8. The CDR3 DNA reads TGTGCCAGCAGCCTACAGGGGGGCCCGGCTAACTATGGCTACACCTTC. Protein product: CASSLQGGPANYGYTF.

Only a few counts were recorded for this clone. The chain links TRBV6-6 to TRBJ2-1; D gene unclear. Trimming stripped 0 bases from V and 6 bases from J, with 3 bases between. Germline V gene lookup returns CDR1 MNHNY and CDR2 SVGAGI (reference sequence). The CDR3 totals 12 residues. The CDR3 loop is CASSYSVNEQFF. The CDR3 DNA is TGTGCCAGCAGTTACTCGGTCAATGAGCAGTTCTTC.

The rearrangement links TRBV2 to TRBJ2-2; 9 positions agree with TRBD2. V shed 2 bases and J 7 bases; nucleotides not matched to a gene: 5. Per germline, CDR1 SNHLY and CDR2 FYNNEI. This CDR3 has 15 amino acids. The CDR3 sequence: CASSETAGGFGELFF. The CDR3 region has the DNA TGTGCCAGCAGTGAAACAGCGGGAGGATTCGGGGAGCTGTTTTTT.

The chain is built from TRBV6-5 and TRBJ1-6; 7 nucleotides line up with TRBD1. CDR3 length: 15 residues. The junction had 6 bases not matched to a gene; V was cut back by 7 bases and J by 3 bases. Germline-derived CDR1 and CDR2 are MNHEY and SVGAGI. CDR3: CASKDRANYNSPLHF. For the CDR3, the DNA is TGTGCCAGCAAAGACAGGGCCAACTATAATTCACCCCTCCACTTT.

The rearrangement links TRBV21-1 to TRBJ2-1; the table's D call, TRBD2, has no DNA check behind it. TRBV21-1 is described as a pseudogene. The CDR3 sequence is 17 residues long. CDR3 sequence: CIVKRASGSSSYNEQFF. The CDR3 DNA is TGTATCGTCAAAAGGGCTAGCGGGTCTAGCTCCTACAATGAGCAGTTCTTC.

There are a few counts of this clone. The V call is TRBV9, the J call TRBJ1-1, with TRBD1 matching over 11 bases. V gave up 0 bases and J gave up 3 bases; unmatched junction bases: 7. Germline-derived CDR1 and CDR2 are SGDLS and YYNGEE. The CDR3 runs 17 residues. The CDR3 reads CASSVAGQGVIDTEAFF. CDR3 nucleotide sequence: TGTGCCAGCAGCGTAGCGGGACAGGGGGTTATTGACACTGAAGCTTTCTTT.

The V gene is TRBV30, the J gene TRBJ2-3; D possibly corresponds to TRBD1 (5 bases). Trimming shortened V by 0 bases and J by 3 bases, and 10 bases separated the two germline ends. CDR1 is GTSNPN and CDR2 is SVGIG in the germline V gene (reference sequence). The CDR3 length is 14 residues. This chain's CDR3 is CAWSVRAGTDTQYF. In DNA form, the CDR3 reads TGTGCCTGGAGTGTACGGGCAGGGACAGATACGCAGTATTTT.

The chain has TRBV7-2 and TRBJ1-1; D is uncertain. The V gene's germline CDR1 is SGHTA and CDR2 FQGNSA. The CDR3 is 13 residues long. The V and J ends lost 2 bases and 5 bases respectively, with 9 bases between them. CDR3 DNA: TGTGCCAGCAGCTTACCGGGGTGGACTGAAGCTTTCTTT. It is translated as CASSLPGWTEAFF.

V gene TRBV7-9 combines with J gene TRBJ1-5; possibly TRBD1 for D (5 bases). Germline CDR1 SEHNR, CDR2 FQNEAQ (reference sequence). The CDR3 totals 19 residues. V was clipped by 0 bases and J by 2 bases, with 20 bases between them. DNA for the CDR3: TGTGCCAGCAGCTTAGCAAGGGGTGGCGGGTTGAGGGGCAATCAGCCCCAGCATTTT. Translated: CASSLARGGGLRGNQPQHF. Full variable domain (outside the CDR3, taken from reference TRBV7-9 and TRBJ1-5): DTGVSQNPRHKITKRGQNVTFRCDPISEHNRLYWYRQTLGQGPEFLTYFQNEAQLEKSRLLSDRFSAERPKGSFSTLEIQRTEQGDSAMYLCASSLARGGGLRGNQPQHFGDGTRLSIL.

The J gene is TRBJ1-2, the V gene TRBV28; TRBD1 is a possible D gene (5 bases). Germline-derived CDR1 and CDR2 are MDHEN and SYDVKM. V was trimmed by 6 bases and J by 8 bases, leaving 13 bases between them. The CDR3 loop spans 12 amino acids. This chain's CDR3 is CASSPGQRGYTF. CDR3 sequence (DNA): TGTGCCAGCAGCCCTGGACAAAGGGGCTACACCTTC.

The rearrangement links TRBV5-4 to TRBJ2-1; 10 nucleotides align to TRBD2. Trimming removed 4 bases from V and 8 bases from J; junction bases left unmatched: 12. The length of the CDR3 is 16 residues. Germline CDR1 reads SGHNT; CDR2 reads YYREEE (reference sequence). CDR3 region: CASSPGGASGSDEQFF. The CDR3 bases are TGTGCCAGCAGCCCGGGGGGGGCTAGCGGGAGTGATGAGCAGTTCTTC.

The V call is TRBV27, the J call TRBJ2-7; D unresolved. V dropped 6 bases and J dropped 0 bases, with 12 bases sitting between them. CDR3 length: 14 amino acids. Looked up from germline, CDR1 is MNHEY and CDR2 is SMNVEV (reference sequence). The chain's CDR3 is CASRRDLSSYEQYF. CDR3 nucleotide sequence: TGTGCCAGCAGACGAGACCTAAGCTCCTACGAGCAGTACTTC.

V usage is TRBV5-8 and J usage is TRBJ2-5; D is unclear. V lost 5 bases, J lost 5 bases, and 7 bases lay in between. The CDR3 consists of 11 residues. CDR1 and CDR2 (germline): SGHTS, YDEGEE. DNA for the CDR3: TGTGCCAGCAGGGGTCGGGAGACCCAGTACTTC. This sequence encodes CASRGRETQYF.

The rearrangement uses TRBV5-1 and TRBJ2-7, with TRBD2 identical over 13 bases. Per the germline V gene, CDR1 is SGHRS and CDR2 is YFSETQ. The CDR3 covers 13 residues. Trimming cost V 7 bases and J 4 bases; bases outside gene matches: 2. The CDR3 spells CASGLAGAYEQYF. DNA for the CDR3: TGCGCCAGCGGACTAGCGGGAGCGTACGAGCAGTACTTC.

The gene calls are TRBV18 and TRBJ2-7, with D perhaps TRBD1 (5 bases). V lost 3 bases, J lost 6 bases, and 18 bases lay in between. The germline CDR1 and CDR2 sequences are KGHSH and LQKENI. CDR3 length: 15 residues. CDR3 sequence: CASSPLRGRVPEQYF. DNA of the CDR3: TGTGCCAGCTCACCCCTTAGGGGCAGGGTACCCGAGCAGTACTTC. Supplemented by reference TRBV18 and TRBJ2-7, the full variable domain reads NAGVMQNPRHLVRRRGQEARLRCSPMKGHSHVYWYRQLPEEGLKFMVYLQKENIIDESGMPKERFSAEFPKEGPSILRIQQVVRGDSAAYFCASSPLRGRVPEQYFGPGTRLTVT.

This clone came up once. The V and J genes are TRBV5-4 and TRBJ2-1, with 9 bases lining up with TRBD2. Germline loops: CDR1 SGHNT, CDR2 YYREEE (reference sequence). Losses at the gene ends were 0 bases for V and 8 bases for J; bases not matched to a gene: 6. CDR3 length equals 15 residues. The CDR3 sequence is CASSLALAGNDEQFF. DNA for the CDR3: TGTGCCAGCAGCTTGGCGCTAGCGGGAAATGATGAGCAGTTCTTC. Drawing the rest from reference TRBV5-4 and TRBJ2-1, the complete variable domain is ETGVTQSPTHLIKTRGQQVTLRCSSQSGHNTVSWYQQALGQGPQFIFQYYREEENGRGNFPPRFSGLQFPNYSSELNVNALELDDSALYLCASSLALAGNDEQFFGPGTRLTVL.

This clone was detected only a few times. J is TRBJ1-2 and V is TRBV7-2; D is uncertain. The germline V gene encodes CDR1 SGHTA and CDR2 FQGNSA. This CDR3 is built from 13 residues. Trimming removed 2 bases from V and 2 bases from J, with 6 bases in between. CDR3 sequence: CASSLTVNYGYTF. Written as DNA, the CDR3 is TGTGCCAGCAGCTTAACAGTGAACTATGGCTACACCTTC.

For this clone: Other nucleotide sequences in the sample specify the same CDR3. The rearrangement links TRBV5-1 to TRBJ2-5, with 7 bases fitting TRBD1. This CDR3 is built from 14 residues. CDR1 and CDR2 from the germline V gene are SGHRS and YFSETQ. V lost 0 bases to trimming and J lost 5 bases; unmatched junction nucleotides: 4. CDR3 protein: CASSLVQGQETQYF. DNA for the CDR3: TGCGCCAGCAGCTTGGTCCAGGGACAGGAGACCCAGTACTTC.

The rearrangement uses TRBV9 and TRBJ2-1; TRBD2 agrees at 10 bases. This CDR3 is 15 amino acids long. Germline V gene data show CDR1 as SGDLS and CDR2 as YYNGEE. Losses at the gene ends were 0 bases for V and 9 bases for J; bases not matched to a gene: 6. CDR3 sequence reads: CASSVEGLASSEQFF. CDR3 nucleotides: TGTGCCAGCAGCGTAGAGGGACTAGCGTCGTCTGAGCAGTTCTTC.

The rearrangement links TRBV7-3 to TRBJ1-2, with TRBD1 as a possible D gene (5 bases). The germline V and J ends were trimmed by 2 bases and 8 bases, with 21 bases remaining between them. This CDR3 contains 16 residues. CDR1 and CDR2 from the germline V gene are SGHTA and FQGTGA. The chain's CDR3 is CASSLLGSAGRGGYTF. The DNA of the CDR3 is TGTGCCAGCAGCTTATTGGGGAGCGCGGGGCGTGGCGGCTACACCTTC.

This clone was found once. The CDR3 loop reads CASSHAGTRSSYEQYF. Here the CDR3 DNA reads TGCGCCAGCAGCCATGCCGGGACAAGGTCTTCCTACGAGCAGTACTTC. This chain joins TRBV4-3 and TRBJ2-7, with D possibly TRBD1 on 6 matching bases. This CDR3 has 16 amino acids. The V gene's germline CDR1 is LGHNA and CDR2 YSLEER. The germline V and J ends were trimmed by 3 bases and 1 base, with 16 bases remaining between them.

For the CDR3, the DNA is TGTGCCAGCAGCGTTACAGCGGGATCCTACAATGAGCAGTTCTTC. Its protein product is CASSVTAGSYNEQFF. The chain combines TRBV9 with TRBJ2-1; 7 nucleotides match TRBD2. Trimming cost V 2 bases and J 1 base; bases outside gene matches: 3. CDR3 length: 15 residues. CDR1 SGDLS and CDR2 YYNGEE come from the germline V gene.

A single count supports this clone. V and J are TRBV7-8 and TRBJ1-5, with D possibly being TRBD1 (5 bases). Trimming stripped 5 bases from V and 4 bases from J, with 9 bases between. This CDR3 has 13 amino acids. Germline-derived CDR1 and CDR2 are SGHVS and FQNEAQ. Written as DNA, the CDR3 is TGTGCCAGCAGCCTGGACACGAATCAGCCCCAGCATTTT. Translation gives CASSLDTNQPQHF.